This TCR beta chain was captured in a study of blood T cell repertoires in COVID-19. Turning to the study itself: PBMCs, B-cell-depleted T cells, or T cells were the source of the cDNA or gDNA that made up the material.

Original processing notes: Cell counts per sample came from amplifying reference gene primers. The repertoire was sequenced with immunoSEQ multiplex PCR; TCRdb's copy has only in-frame clones and lacks some. That table is the source of V, J and clone size, and D and trimming were worked out from the DNA. The sample carries around 300,000 clones, about 85% recorded once. Trimming cost V 9 bases and J 6 bases, with 23 bases left between them. CDR1 MDHEN and CDR2 SYDVKM come from the germline V gene. The CDR3 consists of 15 residues. Sequenced material: peripheral blood. The source of this sequence is a woman aged 45-60 years with active or convalescent COVID-19. This chain connects TRBV28 to TRBJ1-2; D possibly corresponds to TRBD1 (5 bases). The CDR3 loop is CASRSGGVGGDGYTF. For the CDR3, the DNA is TGTGCCAGTAGATCCGGAGGGGTTGGGGGTGATGGCTACACCTTC.